This is a list of T cell receptor beta chains from one sample in a study of T cell responses to AZD1222 COVID-19 vaccine. The assay was immunoSEQ multiplex PCR, and TCRdb's table has in-frame clones only and misses some. The sample lists more than 85,000 clones; over 75% were seen once. The source was peripheral blood, collected on day 0 of AZD1222 vaccination. Receptors originate from an adult in good health. CDR3s include the opening cysteine and the closing phenylalanine or tryptophan. The D gene is left open where the match is weak. A row's size may be missing; if present it is once, few, many or a size class.

CDR3,DNA,J,V,D,size
CAISETGRDSPLHF,TGTGCCATCAGCGAGACAGGGAGGGATTCACCCCTCCACTTT,TRBJ1-6,TRBV10-3,TRBD1,.
CASSIPGQGKRGYTF,TGTGCCAGCAGCATACCGGGACAGGGAAAACGCGGCTACACCTTC,TRBJ1-2,TRBV7-9,TRBD1,.
CASSSVTKGDTIYF,TGTGCCAGCAGCTCTGTGACGAAGGGGGACACCATATATTTT,TRBJ1-3,TRBV11-2,.,.
CASSLGGVNSNQPQHF,TGTGCCAGCAGCTTGGGGGGGGTGAATAGCAATCAGCCCCAGCATTTT,TRBJ1-5,TRBV7-2,.,.
CASSLGQRGSPLHF,TGTGCCAGCAGTCTGGGACAAAGGGGATCACCCCTCCACTTT,TRBJ1-6,TRBV27,.,many
CASSMLPGLAGGPGELFF,TGTGCCAGCAGCATGCTACCAGGACTAGCGGGGGGGCCTGGGGAGCTGTTTTTT,TRBJ2-2,TRBV7-2,TRBD2,.
CATSEQGAHGYTF,TGTGCCACCAGTGAACAGGGGGCTCATGGCTACACCTTC,TRBJ1-2,TRBV24-1,TRBD1,.
CASSQGRPGQGFSYEQYF,TGTGCCAGCAGCCAAGGACGACCGGGACAGGGTTTCTCCTACGAGCAGTACTTC,TRBJ2-7,TRBV14,TRBD1,.
CAWSPSAGYTF,TGTGCCTGGAGTCCCAGCGCTGGCTACACCTTC,TRBJ1-2,TRBV30,.,.
CASKGELVQPQHF,TGTGCCAGTAAGGGGGAATTAGTTCAGCCCCAGCATTTT,TRBJ1-5,TRBV19,.,.
CASSLVPGTISSSEQYF,TGTGCCAGCAGCTTAGTTCCCGGGACTATCAGCTCATCCGAGCAGTACTTC,TRBJ2-7,TRBV7-2,TRBD2,.
CASSFEGADNEQFF,TGCGCCAGCAGCTTTGAGGGGGCGGACAATGAGCAGTTCTTC,TRBJ2-1,TRBV5-1,TRBD1,once
CASSLTGHGNSPLHF,TGTGCCAGCAGCTTAACAGGACACGGAAATTCACCCCTCCACTTT,TRBJ1-6,TRBV7-8,.,.
CASSSTAGGYTF,TGTGCCAGCAGTTCGACGGCGGGTGGCTACACCTTC,TRBJ1-2,TRBV27,.,few
CASSLRGTGGETQYF,TGTGCCAGCAGTTTAAGGGGGACAGGAGGGGAGACCCAGTACTTC,TRBJ2-5,TRBV28,TRBD1,.
CASSVDSKETQYF,TGTGCCAGCAGTGTTGACAGCAAAGAGACCCAGTACTTC,TRBJ2-5,TRBV2,.,.
CASSPSRSTEAFF,TGTGCCAGCTCACCATCGAGATCCACTGAAGCTTTCTTT,TRBJ1-1,TRBV18,.,once
CATSQSGVPDTQYF,TGTGCCACCAGCCAGAGCGGGGTCCCGGATACGCAGTATTTT,TRBJ2-3,TRBV24-1,TRBD2,.
CASANLPDEQFF,TGTGCCAGCGCAAACCTACCCGATGAGCAGTTCTTC,TRBJ2-1,TRBV6-5,.,.
CASSSTGQRSEAFF,TGTGCCAGTAGTTCCACGGGGCAGAGATCCGAAGCTTTCTTT,TRBJ1-1,TRBV19,.,.
CASSSRLGRVGYTF,TGTGCCAGCAGTTCAAGGTTAGGGCGGGTTGGCTACACCTTC,TRBJ1-2,TRBV7-2,.,.
CASSRTVNYGYTF,TGTGCCAGCAGCCGGACAGTTAACTATGGCTACACCTTC,TRBJ1-2,TRBV7-9,.,few
CASSLARLAGLYEQYF,TGTGCCAGCAGCTTAGCGCGACTAGCGGGCCTCTACGAGCAGTACTTC,TRBJ2-7,TRBV7-8,TRBD2,.
CASSQAGFLNEQFF,TGTGCCAGCAGTCAAGCGGGATTTCTCAATGAGCAGTTCTTC,TRBJ2-1,TRBV6-2/TRBV6-3,TRBD2,.
CASSYSSYKYEKLFF,TGTGCCAGCAGTTACTCCTCCTACAAGTATGAAAAACTGTTTTTT,TRBJ1-4,TRBV6-5,.,.
CATSDTLDRGNQPQHF,TGTGCCACCAGCGACACCCTGGACAGGGGGAATCAGCCCCAGCATTTT,TRBJ1-5,TRBV15,TRBD1,.
CATSRDGKGNEKLFF,TGTGCCACCAGCAGAGACGGGAAGGGAAATGAAAAACTGTTTTTT,TRBJ1-4,TRBV15,.,.
CASSPTGRTEAFF,TGTGCCAGCTCGCCGACAGGTAGGACTGAAGCTTTCTTT,TRBJ1-1,TRBV18,.,.